This T cell receptor (beta chain) was observed in a study of blood T cell repertoires in COVID-19 (dated by TCRdb to 2018 to 2021). General notes on the study: Samples from collaborators originated in the United States, Italy and Spain and spanned both the acute and convalescent phases of COVID-19. The prospective study material was composed of cDNA or gDNA derived from T cells, B-cell-depleted T cells, or PBMCs. Samples were obtained from the ongoing ImmuneRACE study (first 160 participants) and from over 1,000 subjects provided by 6 global collaborators. The repertoires were released in a freely available public database intended as a resource for research on the immune response to SARS-CoV-2. Nearly every sample came with metadata listing a de-identified subject ID, COVID-19 status, age in years and sex. Subjects who had been exposed to COVID-19, were actively infected with it, or had recovered from it provided the deeply sampled blood TCRbeta repertoires that made up the dataset. Where HLA class I and class II types were available, the types were taken from metadata supplied by the sample provider, not from assay-based typing.

About this clone itself: The antigen it recognizes is unknown. Qualities for individual bases were not recorded, and no much larger clone is one base off.

The immunoSEQ Assay, a bias-controlled multiplex PCR, was used to amplify TCRbeta CDR3 regions from genomic DNA. As for the authors' bioinformatics: Within the assay, amplification of reference gene primers was used to estimate how many nucleated cells each sample contained. Sequence reads were collapsed and filtered to measure the absolute abundance of every unique TCRbeta CDR3 rearrangement. For each sample, productive Simpson clonality was calculated as the square root of Simpson's diversity index across productive rearrangements. This is the immuneACCESS table as TCRdb keeps it, with only in-frame sequences that have V and J called. A part of the clones is gone; compared with another copy, unresolved V genes explain less than half, and the rest is unexplained. D and trimming were read from the DNA, whereas the V and J calls and clone size are those reported in that table. Counted in this sample were almost 85,000 clones; around nine tenths of them appeared once. Jointly, the top ten make up 1.2% of the sample.

The cysteine opens and the phenylalanine closes a CDR3 of 15 amino acids. CDR3 DNA only is kept here, 45 bases in frame from base 1. Via the germline V gene, CDR1 is LGHNT and CDR2 FRNRAP. Unmatched junction bases come to 8, with V trimmed by 4 bases and J by 5 bases. The paper as a whole reports these results and caveats: The amount of clinical and demographic metadata varied by source and participant and was provided uncurated.

Enrolling through a virtual design, the prospective study's participants ranged in age from roughly 18 to 95 years and lived across approximately 25 United States geographic areas. Cohort assignment in the prospective study relied on participant-reported clinical history from a screening survey and a study questionnaire. In the prospective study, whole blood, serum and a nasopharyngeal or oropharyngeal swab were collected from each participant by mobile phlebotomists. Participants in the prospective study had the option to provide additional blood draws and questionnaires over a 2-month period. Prospective study blood samples were shipped either frozen or at room temperature before DNA extraction.

The sequenced material came from PBMCs or T cells enriched from blood (not recorded which). The V and J genes are TRBV12-5 and TRBJ2-1; 7 central nucleotides agree with TRBD2. This TCR came from a woman in her fifties or sixties with acute COVID-19. The encoded CDR3 is CASGSGAGADNEQFF. The sequence in DNA is TGTGCTAGTGGTTCCGGCGCGGGAGCCGACAATGAGCAGTTCTTC.